Following are 9 T cell receptor beta chains from one sample sequenced in a study of molecular identifiers for immune sequencing clone quantification. TCRdb redid the calling of the PCR reads with MiXCR, one entry per CDR3 protein. Of about 89,000 distinct CDR3 sequences listed, 19% were seen once; the top ten hold 0.85%. Input material: naive CD8+ T cells from blood, with Jurkat cell RNA spiked in. The subset is: FACS-sorted CD8+CD4-CCR7+CD45RA+ naive T cells. The receptors originated from a human donor in good health. Some libraries in this study had Jurkat cell RNA spiked in.

This clonotype was seen ten or more times. The chain carries TRBV12-5 and TRBJ2-5; D gene ambiguous. Germline loops: CDR1 LGHNT, CDR2 FRNRAP. This CDR3 has 12 amino acids. V lost 3 bases to trimming and J lost 5 bases, with 7 bases between them. The CDR3 reads CASGFAQETQYF. CDR3 DNA: TGTGCTAGTGGTTTCGCTCAGGAGACCCAGTACTTC.

This clonotype was counted ten times or more. J is TRBJ1-1 and V is TRBV27, with D perhaps TRBD1 (5 bases). Trimming cost V 5 bases and J 1 base, with 23 bases left between them. There are 18 residues in the CDR3. Germline V gene sequence: CDR1 MNHEY, CDR2 SMNVEV (reference sequence). This chain's CDR3 is CASSHRQVGAGWNTEAFF. The CDR3 DNA reads TGTGCCAGCAGTCACCGTCAGGTTGGGGCCGGGTGGAACACTGAAGCTTTCTTT.

This clonotype was observed at least ten times. The rearrangement uses TRBV4-1 and TRBJ1-2; the D gene is possibly TRBD1 (6 bases). The CDR3 has 14 residues. V was shortened by 1 base and J by 8 bases, with 14 bases between the two germline ends. Germline CDR1 reads MGHRA; CDR2 reads YSYEKL. The CDR3, as DNA: TGCGCCAGCAGCCAAGTCACAGGGACGAAAGGCTACACCTTC. The encoded protein is CASSQVTGTKGYTF.

This clonotype showed up many times. CDR3 protein: CASSPVASGYNEQFF. As DNA, the CDR3 is TGCGCCAGCAGCCCTGTGGCCAGCGGTTACAATGAGCAGTTCTTC. The rearrangement uses TRBV4-3 and TRBJ2-1, with D perhaps matching TRBD2 (5 bases). The V and J ends lost 4 bases and 4 bases respectively, with 14 bases between them. The CDR3 runs 15 residues. The germline V gene encodes CDR1 LGHNA and CDR2 YSLEER.

This clonotype has ten or more counts. The chain carries TRBV7-9 and TRBJ2-7; no reliable D call. The CDR3 extends over 16 amino acids. V lost 5 bases, J lost 0 bases, and 17 bases lay in between. The germline V gene has CDR1 SEHNR and CDR2 FQNEAQ (reference sequence). CDR3 coding DNA: TGTGCCAGCAGCCCCATGGCGAATTCATACTCCTACGAGCAGTACTTC. It specifies CASSPMANSYSYEQYF.

Note on this clonotype: Sequence at one end of the junction differs from germline and may be a read error. V and J are TRBV19 and TRBJ2-7; 12 bases match TRBD2. From germline, CDR1 is LNHDA and CDR2 SQIVND (reference sequence). The CDR3 is 15 residues long. CDR3 loop: CAGSAQTSGSYGQYF. The CDR3 DNA follows: TGTGCCGGTAGTGCCCAGACTAGCGGGAGCTACGGGCAGTACTTC.

A remark on this clonotype: A much larger clone is a single base away; this may be a read error. The CDR3 loop reads CASSLWRDRAFVGYTF. CDR3 nucleotides: TGTGCCAGTAGTTTATGGAGGGACAGGGCGTTTGTTGGCTACACCTTC. V gene TRBV19 combines with J gene TRBJ1-2; 9 bases align to TRBD1. Germline loops: CDR1 LNHDA, CDR2 SQIVND (reference sequence). CDR3 size: 16 residues. Trimming at V came to 5 bases and at J to 7 bases, leaving 14 bases not matched to a gene.

The sample holds many counts of this clonotype. The chain carries TRBV7-2 and TRBJ2-1; 8 nucleotides line up with TRBD2. The V segment lost 5 bases and the J segment 7 bases; nucleotides outside the gene matches: 10. From germline, CDR1 is SGHTA and CDR2 FQGNSA. There are 15 residues in the CDR3. The CDR3 nucleotides read TGTGCCAGCAGCCCACTCGCGGGGGGATTTAATGAGCAGTTCTTC. Translated, it gives CASSPLAGGFNEQFF.

This clonotype was found once. A much larger clone differs from this one at a single base, so this may be a read error. The CDR3 loop reads CASSLEDTENAEAFF. The CDR3 DNA reads as TGTGCCAGCAGCTTAGAAGACACGGAGAACGCTGAAGCTTTCTTT. The chain combines TRBV11-2 with TRBJ1-1, with no clear D. CDR3 length: 15 amino acids. Germline V lookup: CDR1 SGHAT, CDR2 FQNNGV.